The next 4 T cell receptor beta chains were all read from a single sample in a study of Tregs in tolerant kidney transplant recipients. Some clones are missing from TCRdb's copy, which holds only in-frame ones; the method was immunoSEQ multiplex PCR. The table lists 100,000 to 150,000 clones, around nine tenths of them singletons. Sequencing was performed on CD4+ T cells from blood. Source of these receptors: a human donor in good health.

This chain links TRBV19 with TRBJ1-1; the match to TRBD1 covers 7 bases. Germline CDR1 is LNHDA and CDR2 is SQIVND (reference sequence). The CDR3 loop spans 13 amino acids. V trimming: 10 bases; J trimming: 3 bases; junction bases outside the gene matches: 8. CDR3 sequence: CATRQGQYTEAFF. The DNA of the CDR3 is TGTGCCACCAGACAGGGACAATACACTGAAGCTTTCTTT.

On this clone itself: The junction departs from the called germline gene at one end, perhaps through a read error. This chain joins TRBV7-9 and TRBJ2-3; the match to TRBD2 covers 10 bases. The CDR3 length is 15 residues. CDR1 is SEHNR and CDR2 is FQNEAQ in the germline V gene (reference sequence). Here the CDR3 reads CASSSLAGSKDTQYF. As DNA, the CDR3 is TGTGCCAGCAGCTCACTAGCGGGGAGCAAAGATACGCAGTATTTT.

The chain employs TRBV30 and TRBJ2-2; D is undetermined. The CDR3 consists of 14 residues. CDR1 is GTSNPN, CDR2 SVGIG, per germline (reference sequence). The germline V and J ends were trimmed by 4 bases and 0 bases, with 9 bases remaining between them. CDR3 loop: CAWKLGANTGELFF. CDR3 DNA: TGTGCCTGGAAATTGGGTGCGAACACCGGGGAGCTGTTTTTT.

The J gene is TRBJ2-1, the V gene TRBV6-5; D call uncertain. CDR3 length equals 15 residues. Germline values: CDR1 MNHEY, CDR2 SVGAGI. Trimming left V 0 bases short and J 0 bases short, with 6 bases between. DNA for the CDR3: TGTGCCAGCAGTTACTCGGGGTCCTCCTACAATGAGCAGTTCTTC. This codes for CASSYSGSSYNEQFF.